The 13 T cell receptor beta chains in this list originate from one sample, sequenced in a study of T cell changes during pregnancy in multiple sclerosis. Libraries were prepared by immunoSEQ multiplex PCR; TCRdb keeps only in-frame clonotypes and omits some of them. This table has 9,500 to 15,000 clones, 86% appearing once. The material was CD8+ T cells from peripheral blood mononuclear cells, obtained in the second trimester of pregnancy. The origin of the receptors is a female donor in good health, enrolled as a control in a pregnancy study.

The V and J genes are TRBV29-1 and TRBJ2-1; 9 nucleotides match TRBD1. Germline V gene sequence: CDR1 SQVTM, CDR2 ANQGSEA. With V trimmed by 3 bases and J by 7 bases, 10 bases remained unmatched. The CDR3 sequence is 15 residues long. DNA of the CDR3: TGCAGCGTTGACCCGGGACAGGGTTTGGAGAATGAGCAGTTCTTC. Protein product: CSVDPGQGLENEQFF.

This sequence joins TRBV4-1 and TRBJ2-1; 9 bases match TRBD2. CDR3 length equals 18 residues. The germline gives CDR1 MGHRA, CDR2 YSYEKL. V lost 3 bases to trimming and J lost 1 base; unmatched junction nucleotides: 10. CDR3 loop: CASSHFQGSGGSYNEQFF. The DNA for the CDR3 is TGCGCCAGCAGCCACTTCCAGGGCAGCGGGGGGTCCTACAATGAGCAGTTCTTC.

V is TRBV25-1 and J is TRBJ1-6; 8 bases are shared with TRBD1. V shed 7 bases and J 10 bases; nucleotides not matched to a gene: 12. The V gene's germline CDR1 is MGHDK and CDR2 SYGVNS. This CDR3 is 15 amino acids long. The CDR3 protein is CASTPPDRDSSPLHF. The CDR3 bases are TGTGCCAGCACCCCGCCGGACAGGGATTCATCACCCCTCCACTTT.

This clone appeared once. This chain links TRBV5-6 with TRBJ2-7; D call uncertain. This CDR3 region has 13 residues. Trimming removed 0 bases from V and 3 bases from J, with 7 bases in between. The germline V gene encodes CDR1 SGHDT and CDR2 YYEEEE. The CDR3 DNA follows: TGTGCCAGCAGCTTGGTCACAGTCTACGAGCAGTACTTC. Translated, it gives CASSLVTVYEQYF.

V usage is TRBV5-6 and J usage is TRBJ1-5; D might be TRBD1 (5 bases). V lost 4 bases and J 3 bases, leaving 8 bases between the germline ends. The CDR3 has 13 residues. Germline V CDR1 and CDR2: SGHDT, YYEEEE. CDR3 sequence reads: CASSPGDNQPQHF. CDR3 coding DNA: TGTGCCAGCAGCCCGGGGGACAATCAGCCCCAGCATTTT. Full variable domain (remainder filled in from reference TRBV5-6 and TRBJ1-5): DAGVTQSPTHLIKTRGQQVTLRCSPKSGHDTVSWYQQALGQGPQFIFQYYEEEERQRGNFPDRFSGHQFPNYSSELNVNALLLGDSALYLCASSPGDNQPQHFGDGTRLSIL.

The chain has TRBV4-1 and TRBJ2-1; 13 nucleotides line up with TRBD2. The CDR3 covers 19 residues. The germline V gene encodes CDR1 MGHRA and CDR2 YSYEKL. Losses at the gene ends were 0 bases for V and 0 bases for J; bases not matched to a gene: 5. CDR3 residues: CASSQEETSGRFSYNEQFF. The CDR3 DNA sequence: TGCGCCAGCAGCCAAGAAGAGACTAGCGGGAGGTTCTCCTACAATGAGCAGTTCTTC.

A single count supports this clone. Relative to the germline gene, one junction end is altered; a read error may explain this. J is TRBJ1-1 and V is TRBV11-2, with D hard to call. CDR1 SGHAT and CDR2 FQNNGV come from the germline V gene. CDR3 size: 13 residues. CDR3 loop: CASSLRAGGDPIF. The CDR3 DNA is TGTGCCAGCAGCTTGCGGGCAGGAGGAGACCCAATTTTC. Full variable domain (missing parts from reference TRBV11-2 and TRBJ1-1): EAGVAQSPRYKIIEKRQSVAFWCNPISGHATLYWYQQILGQGPKLLIQFQNNGVVDDSQLPKDRFSAERLKGVDSTLKIQPAKLEDSAVYLCASSLRAGGDPIFGQGTRLTVV.

The rearrangement uses TRBV2 and TRBJ2-1; 10 bases are a match to TRBD2. CDR3 length: 15 residues. CDR1 and CDR2 (germline): SNHLY, FYNNEI. Trimming took 6 bases from V and 10 from J; bases not matched to a gene: 12. The CDR3 DNA is TGTGCCAGCAGCCCCGAGGCTAGCGGGGGTTACGAGCAGTTCTTC. Translating gives CASSPEASGGYEQFF.

This rearrangement joins TRBV7-2 to TRBJ1-3; the D gene is possibly TRBD1 (6 bases). There are 15 residues in the CDR3. V was shortened by 5 bases and J by 0 bases, with 11 bases between the two germline ends. CDR1 and CDR2 from the germline V gene are SGHTA and FQGNSA. As DNA, the CDR3 is TGTGCCAGCAGCCCAGGGGCGGTCTCTGGAAACACCATATATTTT. It encodes CASSPGAVSGNTIYF.

V is TRBV30 and J is TRBJ2-2, with 9 bases fitting TRBD1. The CDR3 is made up of 15 amino acids. Germline V gene data show CDR1 as GTSNPN and CDR2 as SVGIG (reference sequence). With V trimmed by 0 bases and J by 3 bases, 2 bases remained unmatched. The CDR3 loop reads CAWSVGQGHTGELFF. CDR3 nucleotides: TGTGCCTGGAGTGTGGGACAGGGTCACACCGGGGAGCTGTTTTTT.

The chain has TRBV5-8 and TRBJ1-1; TRBD1 might be the D (5 bases). This CDR3 is 14 amino acids long. V shed 4 bases and J shed 2 bases, with 12 bases lying between them. Germline loops: CDR1 SGHTS, CDR2 YDEGEE. The DNA for the CDR3 is TGTGCCAGCAGCCCCAGACAGACTAACACTGAAGCTTTCTTT. As protein: CASSPRQTNTEAFF.

This clone has a single count. The V call is TRBV7-2, the J call TRBJ2-7; no firm D call. The CDR3 runs 15 residues. CDR1 SGHTA and CDR2 FQGNSA come from the germline V gene. V was pared by 2 bases and J by 0 bases, with 11 bases between. DNA for the CDR3: TGTGCCAGCAGCTTATTGAAAGCTCCCTCCTACGAGCAGTACTTC. Amino acid sequence: CASSLLKAPSYEQYF.

The V call is TRBV5-1, the J call TRBJ2-5, with D possibly TRBD2 on 6 matching bases. Trimming took 4 bases from V and 5 from J, leaving 9 bases between them. Germline V gene sequence: CDR1 SGHRS, CDR2 YFSETQ. This CDR3 comprises 12 residues. The CDR3 is CASSAGSETQYF. The CDR3 coding sequence is TGCGCCAGCAGCGCGGGATCTGAGACCCAGTACTTC.